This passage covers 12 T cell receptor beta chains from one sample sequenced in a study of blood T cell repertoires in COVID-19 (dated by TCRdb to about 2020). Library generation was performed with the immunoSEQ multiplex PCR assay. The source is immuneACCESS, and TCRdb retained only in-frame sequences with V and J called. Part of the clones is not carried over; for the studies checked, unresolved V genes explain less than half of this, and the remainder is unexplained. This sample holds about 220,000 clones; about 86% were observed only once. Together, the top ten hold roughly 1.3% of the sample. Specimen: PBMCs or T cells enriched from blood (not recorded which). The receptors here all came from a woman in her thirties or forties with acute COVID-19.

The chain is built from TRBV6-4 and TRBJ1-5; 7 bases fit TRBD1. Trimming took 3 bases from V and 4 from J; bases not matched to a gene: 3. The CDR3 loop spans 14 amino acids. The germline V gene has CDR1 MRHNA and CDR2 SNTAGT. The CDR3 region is CASSEGGSNQPQHF. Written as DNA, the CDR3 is TGTGCCAGCAGTGAAGGGGGCTCTAATCAGCCCCAGCATTTT.

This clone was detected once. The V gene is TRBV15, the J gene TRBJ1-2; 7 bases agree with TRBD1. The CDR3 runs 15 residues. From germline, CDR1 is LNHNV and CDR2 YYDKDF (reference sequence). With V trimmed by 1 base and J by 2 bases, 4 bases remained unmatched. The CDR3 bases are TGTGCCACCAGCAGAGGAAGGGGGCAGAACTATGGCTACACCTTC. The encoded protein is CATSRGRGQNYGYTF.

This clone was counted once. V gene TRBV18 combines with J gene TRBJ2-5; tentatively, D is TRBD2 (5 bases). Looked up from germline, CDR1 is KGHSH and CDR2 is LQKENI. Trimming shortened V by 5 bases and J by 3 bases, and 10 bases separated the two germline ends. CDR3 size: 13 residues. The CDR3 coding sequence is TGTGCCAGCTCATCCGGACTCAAAGAGACCCAGTACTTC. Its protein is CASSSGLKETQYF.

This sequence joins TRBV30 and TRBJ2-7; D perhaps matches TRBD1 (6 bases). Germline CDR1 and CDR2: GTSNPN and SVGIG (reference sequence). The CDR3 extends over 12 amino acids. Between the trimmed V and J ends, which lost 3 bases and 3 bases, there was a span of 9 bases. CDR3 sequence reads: CAWRRQVYEQYF. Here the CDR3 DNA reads TGTGCCTGGAGAAGACAGGTCTACGAGCAGTACTTC.

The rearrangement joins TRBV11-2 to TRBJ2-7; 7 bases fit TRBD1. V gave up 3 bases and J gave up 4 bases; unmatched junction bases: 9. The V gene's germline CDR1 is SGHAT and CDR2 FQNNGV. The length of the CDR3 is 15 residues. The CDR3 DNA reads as TGTGCCAGCAGCTTCGCCGGGACAGAATTATACGAGCAGTACTTC. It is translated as CASSFAGTELYEQYF.

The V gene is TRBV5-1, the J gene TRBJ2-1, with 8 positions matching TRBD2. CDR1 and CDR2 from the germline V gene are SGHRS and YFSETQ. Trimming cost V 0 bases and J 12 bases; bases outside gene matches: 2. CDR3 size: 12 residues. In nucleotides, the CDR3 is TGCGCCAGCAGCTTGGCCGGGGGGGCGCAGTTCTTC. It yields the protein CASSLAGGAQFF.

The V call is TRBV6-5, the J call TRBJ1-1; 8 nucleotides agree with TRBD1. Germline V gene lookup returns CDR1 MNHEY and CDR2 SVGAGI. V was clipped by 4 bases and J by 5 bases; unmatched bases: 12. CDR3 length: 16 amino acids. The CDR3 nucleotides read TGTGCCAGCAGTTCCCAGACAGGGGCTCCGAATACTGAAGCTTTCTTT. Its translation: CASSSQTGAPNTEAFF.

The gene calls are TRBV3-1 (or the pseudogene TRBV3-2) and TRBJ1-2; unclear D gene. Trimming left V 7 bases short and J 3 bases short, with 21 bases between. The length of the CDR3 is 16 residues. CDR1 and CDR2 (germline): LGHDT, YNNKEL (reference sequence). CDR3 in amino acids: CASNHRLEPTYYGYTF. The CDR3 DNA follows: TGTGCCAGCAACCATCGGCTGGAGCCCACCTACTATGGCTACACCTTC.

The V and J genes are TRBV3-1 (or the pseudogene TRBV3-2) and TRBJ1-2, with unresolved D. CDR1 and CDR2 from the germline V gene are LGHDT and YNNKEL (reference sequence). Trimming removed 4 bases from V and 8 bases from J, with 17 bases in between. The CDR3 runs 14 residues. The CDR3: CASSLGAGSYGYTF. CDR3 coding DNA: TGTGCCAGCAGCCTAGGTGCGGGCTCGTACGGCTACACCTTC.

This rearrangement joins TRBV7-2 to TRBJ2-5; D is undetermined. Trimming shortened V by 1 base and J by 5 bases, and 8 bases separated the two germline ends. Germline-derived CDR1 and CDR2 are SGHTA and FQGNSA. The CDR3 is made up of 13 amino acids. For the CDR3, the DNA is TGTGCCAGCAGCTTAGAAGGTAGCGAGACCCAGTACTTC. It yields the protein CASSLEGSETQYF.

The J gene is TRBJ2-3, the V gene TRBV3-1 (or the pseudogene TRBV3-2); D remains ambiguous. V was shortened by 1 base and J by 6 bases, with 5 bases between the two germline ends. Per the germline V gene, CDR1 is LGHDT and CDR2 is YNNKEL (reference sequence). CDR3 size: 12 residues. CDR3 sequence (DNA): TGTGCCAGCAGCCAAGGGGCGGATACGCAGTATTTT. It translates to CASSQGADTQYF.

The DNA of the CDR3 is TGTGCCAGCAGTTACCAGGGGTCGAATGTCTATGGCTACACCTTC. Translation gives CASSYQGSNVYGYTF. This chain uses TRBV6-2 or TRBV6-3 with TRBJ1-2; D perhaps matches TRBD1 (6 bases). V shed 2 bases and J shed 4 bases, with 14 bases lying between them. CDR3 length: 15 amino acids. The germline V gene encodes CDR1 MNHEY and CDR2 SVGEGT.